The TCR beta chain described here comes from a study of blood T cell repertoires in COVID-19. Profiling relied on immunoSEQ multiplex PCR, and the TCRdb table lists in-frame clones only, not all of them. The sample lists roughly 160,000 clones, 65% to 85% seen once, with around a fifth in the top ten. What was sequenced was peripheral blood. This TCR was recovered from a woman aged 70-85 years who had recovered from COVID-19.

In DNA form, the CDR3 reads TGTGCCAGCTCGTATAGCGGGGGGTCGACAGATACGCAGTATTTT. Residues: CASSYSGGSTDTQYF. This chain joins TRBV18 and TRBJ2-3; 10 nucleotides line up with TRBD2. Unmatched junction bases numbered 6, after V lost 6 bases and J lost 3 bases. CDR1 KGHSH and CDR2 LQKENI come from the germline V gene. The CDR3 loop spans 15 amino acids.